Listed below are T cell receptor beta chains from one sample, sequenced in a study of blood T cell repertoires in COVID-19. Clones were read by immunoSEQ multiplex PCR, and TCRdb kept only the in-frame ones, dropping some. The data show 95,000 to 150,000 clones, about nine tenths seen once. Material for sequencing was peripheral blood. The receptors derive from a woman aged 70 to 79 with acute or convalescent COVID-19. CDR3s include the opening cysteine and the closing phenylalanine or tryptophan. A D gene is named only where the DNA matches it firmly. The size of a clone is reported for some rows only, either as once, few or many, or as a class for expanded clones.

J gene: TRBJ1-5
D gene: TRBD1
V gene: TRBV30
clone size: NA
CDR3 DNA: TGTGCCTGGAGGCGGGACAGAAATCAGCCCCAGCATTTT
CDR3 protein: CAWRRDRNQPQHF

J gene: TRBJ1-1
D gene: NA
V gene: TRBV29-1
clone size: NA
CDR3 DNA: TGCAGCGTACCGGAGGGGACTGAAGCTTTCTTT
CDR3 protein: CSVPEGTEAFF

J gene: TRBJ1-3
D gene: NA
V gene: TRBV5-4
clone size: NA
CDR3 DNA: TGTGCCAGCAGCCTAGGGGGAAGCTCTGGAAACACCATATATTTT
CDR3 protein: CASSLGGSSGNTIYF

J gene: TRBJ2-3
D gene: TRBD2
V gene: TRBV4-1
clone size: NA
CDR3 DNA: TGCGCCAGCAGCCAGGGACCGGGACTAGCGGGGAGGGCAGATACGCAGTATTTT
CDR3 protein: CASSQGPGLAGRADTQYF

J gene: TRBJ1-5
D gene: NA
V gene: TRBV30
clone size: NA
CDR3 DNA: TGTGCCTGGAGTCGCGTCAGGGGCGTCAATCAGCCCCAGCATTTT
CDR3 protein: CAWSRVRGVNQPQHF

J gene: TRBJ2-2
D gene: NA
V gene: TRBV27
clone size: NA
CDR3 DNA: TGTGCCAGCAGACCTAGTGGGGGGGCCAGACCCGGGGAGCTGTTTTTT
CDR3 protein: CASRPSGGARPGELFF

J gene: TRBJ1-1
D gene: TRBD1
V gene: TRBV11-3
clone size: NA
CDR3 DNA: TGTGCCAGCAGCTCGGGACAGGGGGGGACTGAAGCTTTCTTT
CDR3 protein: CASSSGQGGTEAFF

J gene: TRBJ2-5
D gene: TRBD1
V gene: TRBV6-1
clone size: NA
CDR3 DNA: TGTGCCAGCAGTGAAGCGCTGGGCAGGGGGCGGGAGACCCAGTACTTC
CDR3 protein: CASSEALGRGRETQYF

J gene: TRBJ2-5
D gene: NA
V gene: TRBV19
clone size: NA
CDR3 DNA: TGTGCCAGTAGTGAAGGTAAGCGAGGGACCCAGTACTTC
CDR3 protein: CASSEGKRGTQYF

J gene: TRBJ1-5
D gene: TRBD1
V gene: TRBV5-1
clone size: NA
CDR3 DNA: TGCGCCAGCAGCCTCGGCACCGGGACAGAGAGCAATCAGCCCCAGCATTTT
CDR3 protein: CASSLGTGTESNQPQHF

J gene: TRBJ2-7
D gene: TRBD1
V gene: TRBV27
clone size: NA
CDR3 DNA: TGTGCCAGCAGTTTTGGACAGGGGTCCGAGAACGAGCAGTACTTC
CDR3 protein: CASSFGQGSENEQYF

J gene: TRBJ2-3
D gene: TRBD2
V gene: TRBV24-1
clone size: NA
CDR3 DNA: TGTGCCACCAGTGTAGGCTATACTAGCGGGGCTCGGGATACGCAGTATTTT
CDR3 protein: CATSVGYTSGARDTQYF

J gene: TRBJ1-4
D gene: NA
V gene: TRBV29-1
clone size: once
CDR3 DNA: TGCAGCGTTAAGCCAGGGGCGGCTGAAAAACTGTTTTTT
CDR3 protein: CSVKPGAAEKLFF

J gene: TRBJ1-4
D gene: NA
V gene: TRBV6-5
clone size: NA
CDR3 DNA: TGTGCCAGCAGTCGAAGTAGGGGATTTAATGAAAAACTGTTTTTT
CDR3 protein: CASSRSRGFNEKLFF

J gene: TRBJ2-3
D gene: TRBD1
V gene: TRBV5-4
clone size: NA
CDR3 DNA: TGTGCCAGCAGCCCCCTCAGGGGGCTTGGAGATACGCAGTATTTT
CDR3 protein: CASSPLRGLGDTQYF

J gene: TRBJ1-1
D gene: NA
V gene: TRBV3-1/TRBV3-2
clone size: NA
CDR3 DNA: TGTGCCAGCAGCCACGGACACTCACAAGCTTTCTTT
CDR3 protein: CASSHGHSQAFF

J gene: TRBJ1-5
D gene: NA
V gene: TRBV30
clone size: NA
CDR3 DNA: TGTGCCTGGGCCCCTACGGATGGGAGGCCCCAGCATTTT
CDR3 protein: CAWAPTDGRPQHF

J gene: TRBJ1-1
D gene: TRBD1
V gene: TRBV30
clone size: few
CDR3 DNA: TGTGCCTGGAGTGTGGGACAGGGGGACACTGAAGCTTTCTTT
CDR3 protein: CAWSVGQGDTEAFF

J gene: TRBJ1-1
D gene: NA
V gene: TRBV19
clone size: NA
CDR3 DNA: TGTGCCAGTAGGCCCAGGGGCCGGAACACTGAAGCTTTCTTT
CDR3 protein: CASRPRGRNTEAFF

J gene: TRBJ1-1
D gene: NA
V gene: TRBV5-1
clone size: NA
CDR3 DNA: TGCGCCAGCAGTTTGGGCGGGGACTTCGGCCGAGAAGCTTTCTTT
CDR3 protein: CASSLGGDFGREAFF

J gene: TRBJ2-3
D gene: TRBD2
V gene: TRBV4-1
clone size: NA
CDR3 DNA: TGCGCCAGCAGCCAAGGGCGGGGGGTTAACACAGATACGCAGTATTTT
CDR3 protein: CASSQGRGVNTDTQYF

J gene: TRBJ1-2
D gene: TRBD1
V gene: TRBV6-5
clone size: NA
CDR3 DNA: TGTGCCAGCAGTTACTCGCGGGGGACAGGGGTGGGTGGCTACACCTTC
CDR3 protein: CASSYSRGTGVGGYTF

J gene: TRBJ2-1
D gene: TRBD2
V gene: TRBV7-9
clone size: NA
CDR3 DNA: TGTGCCAGCAGCTTTACCCCCACCAGCGGGGGGGCATTGAATGAGCAGTTCTTC
CDR3 protein: CASSFTPTSGGALNEQFF

J gene: TRBJ2-3
D gene: TRBD2
V gene: TRBV7-2
clone size: NA
CDR3 DNA: TGTGCCAGCAGCTTAGGGCTAGCGGGGAACACAGATACGCAGTATTTT
CDR3 protein: CASSLGLAGNTDTQYF

J gene: TRBJ2-7
D gene: TRBD1
V gene: TRBV7-9
clone size: NA
CDR3 DNA: TGTGCCAGCAGCTCACAGGGGTACGAGCAGTACTTC
CDR3 protein: CASSSQGYEQYF

J gene: TRBJ1-2
D gene: NA
V gene: TRBV7-9
clone size: NA
CDR3 DNA: TGTGCCAGCAGTCCTAACGGGGATATATATGGCTACACCTTC
CDR3 protein: CASSPNGDIYGYTF

J gene: TRBJ1-1
D gene: NA
V gene: TRBV7-8
clone size: NA
CDR3 DNA: TGTGCCAGCAGCTCCTCGGGGGGGGTGGATGAAGCTTTCTTT
CDR3 protein: CASSSSGGVDEAFF

J gene: TRBJ1-5
D gene: TRBD1
V gene: TRBV19
clone size: NA
CDR3 DNA: TGTGCCAGTAGTAACCGATCGGGACAGCGCACGGCCCAGCCCCAGCATTTT
CDR3 protein: CASSNRSGQRTAQPQHF

J gene: TRBJ1-4
D gene: NA
V gene: TRBV4-1
clone size: NA
CDR3 DNA: TGCGCCAGCAGCCAAGAATTTCGCCCGGGTCAGGGCTTGAGAACTAATGAAAAACTGTTTTTT
CDR3 protein: CASSQEFRPGQGLRTNEKLFF

J gene: TRBJ2-1
D gene: NA
V gene: TRBV11-2
clone size: once
CDR3 DNA: TGTGCCAGCAGCTTAACGGCGGCCTCCTACAATGAGCAGTTCTTC
CDR3 protein: CASSLTAASYNEQFF

J gene: TRBJ1-1
D gene: TRBD1
V gene: TRBV28
clone size: once
CDR3 DNA: TGTGCCAGCAGCCTGACAGGGGATGCCACTGAAGCTTTCTTT
CDR3 protein: CASSLTGDATEAFF

J gene: TRBJ2-4
D gene: TRBD1
V gene: TRBV29-1
clone size: NA
CDR3 DNA: TGCAGCGTTGAAACAGGGGGCATGGACATTCAGTACTTC
CDR3 protein: CSVETGGMDIQYF

J gene: TRBJ2-7
D gene: TRBD1
V gene: TRBV14
clone size: NA
CDR3 DNA: TGTGCCAGCAGCCATAATGGACAGGCCCCCCACGAGCAGTACTTC
CDR3 protein: CASSHNGQAPHEQYF

J gene: TRBJ1-5
D gene: TRBD1
V gene: TRBV18
clone size: NA
CDR3 DNA: TGTGCCAGCTCATCTACACAGGGGCACCAGCCCCAGCATTTT
CDR3 protein: CASSSTQGHQPQHF

J gene: TRBJ1-5
D gene: NA
V gene: TRBV19
clone size: NA
CDR3 DNA: TGTGCCAGTAGTAGAACAGGTTCTCAGCCCCAGCATTTT
CDR3 protein: CASSRTGSQPQHF

J gene: TRBJ1-1
D gene: TRBD1
V gene: TRBV10-2
clone size: NA
CDR3 DNA: TGCGCCAGCACGCTCTTCTTACAGGGACAGACGAACACTGAAGCTTTCTTT
CDR3 protein: CASTLFLQGQTNTEAFF

J gene: TRBJ1-1
D gene: TRBD1
V gene: TRBV29-1
clone size: NA
CDR3 DNA: TGCAGCGGGGCGGGACAGATGAACACTGAAGCTTTCTTT
CDR3 protein: CSGAGQMNTEAFF

J gene: TRBJ1-2
D gene: NA
V gene: TRBV5-5
clone size: NA
CDR3 DNA: TGTGCCAGCAGCTTGCAGCAGGCGATCGGCAGTGGCTACACCTTC
CDR3 protein: CASSLQQAIGSGYTF

J gene: TRBJ1-2
D gene: TRBD1
V gene: TRBV29-1
clone size: NA
CDR3 DNA: TGCAGCGTTGCCCTACCTCGACAGGGTCTGGGCTATGGCTACACCTTC
CDR3 protein: CSVALPRQGLGYGYTF

J gene: TRBJ1-1
D gene: NA
V gene: TRBV7-9
clone size: few
CDR3 DNA: TGTGCCAGCAGTTTAGGCGATTCCACTGAAGCTTTCTTT
CDR3 protein: CASSLGDSTEAFF

J gene: TRBJ2-7
D gene: TRBD2
V gene: TRBV11-2
clone size: NA
CDR3 DNA: TGTGCCAGCAGCCCTACTAGCGGGGGTAGGTACGAGCAGTACTTC
CDR3 protein: CASSPTSGGRYEQYF

J gene: TRBJ2-3
D gene: NA
V gene: TRBV5-1
clone size: NA
CDR3 DNA: TGCGCCAGCAGCTCGGACGGGATCACAGATACGCAGTATTTT
CDR3 protein: CASSSDGITDTQYF

J gene: TRBJ2-1
D gene: NA
V gene: TRBV3-1/TRBV3-2
clone size: NA
CDR3 DNA: TGTGCCAGCAGCCCCCCCGGGGTGGGTGAGCAGTTCTTC
CDR3 protein: CASSPPGVGEQFF

J gene: TRBJ2-5
D gene: NA
V gene: TRBV19
clone size: NA
CDR3 DNA: TGTGCCAGTAGTATCACAGGGACCGGGCGGGAGACCCAGTACTTC
CDR3 protein: CASSITGTGRETQYF

J gene: TRBJ2-1
D gene: NA
V gene: TRBV1
clone size: once
CDR3 DNA: TGCACCAGCCTCCAAGCTAGCGGGGGGGCCCTGGGGAATGAGCAGTTCTTC
CDR3 protein: CTSLQASGGALGNEQFF

J gene: TRBJ2-3
D gene: TRBD2
V gene: TRBV28
clone size: NA
CDR3 DNA: TGTGCCAGCAGTTTGATCAGGACTAGCGGTACAGATACGCAGTATTTT
CDR3 protein: CASSLIRTSGTDTQYF

J gene: TRBJ1-1
D gene: NA
V gene: TRBV6-5
clone size: NA
CDR3 DNA: TGTGCCAGCAAGAGGGACACTGAAGCTTTCTTT
CDR3 protein: CASKRDTEAFF